This record concerns one T cell receptor (beta chain) sequence. These data originate in a study of blood T cell repertoires in COVID-19. For the study at large: Acute and convalescent COVID-19 samples came from the United States, Italy and Spain. PBMCs, B-cell-depleted T cells, or T cells provided the cDNA or gDNA that made up the material.

Per the original methods: By means of reference gene primer amplification, nucleated cell counts were estimated. The protocol was immunoSEQ multiplex PCR, while the TCRdb copy is restricted to in-frame clones and leaves out a portion. The V and J calls and clone size are taken from that table; D and trimming were inferred from the DNA. The profile shows about 260,000 clones, more than 75% of them singletons. The V end lost 1 base, the J end lost 0 bases, and 7 bases lay between the germline ends. The germline V gene encodes CDR1 GTSNPN and CDR2 SVGIG (reference sequence). This CDR3 has 13 residues. The chain carries TRBV30 and TRBJ2-7, with no clear D. Input material: peripheral blood. The TCR comes from a woman between 50 and 59 years old with acute or convalescent COVID-19. The CDR3 DNA follows: TGTGCCTGGAGTGGACTGGGCTCCTACGAGCAGTACTTC. Translated: CAWSGLGSYEQYF.